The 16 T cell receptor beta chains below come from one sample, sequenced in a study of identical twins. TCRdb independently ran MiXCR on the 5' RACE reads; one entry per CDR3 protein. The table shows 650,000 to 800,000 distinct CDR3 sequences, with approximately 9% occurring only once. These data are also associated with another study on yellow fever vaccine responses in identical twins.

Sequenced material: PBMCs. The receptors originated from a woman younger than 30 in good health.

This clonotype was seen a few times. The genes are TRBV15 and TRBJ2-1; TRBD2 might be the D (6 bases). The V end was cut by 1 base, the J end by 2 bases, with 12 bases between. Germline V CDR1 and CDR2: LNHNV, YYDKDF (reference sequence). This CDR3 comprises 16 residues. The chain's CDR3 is CATSRVAGGTYNEQFF. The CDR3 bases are TGTGCCACCAGCAGAGTGGCCGGGGGTACCTACAATGAGCAGTTCTTC.

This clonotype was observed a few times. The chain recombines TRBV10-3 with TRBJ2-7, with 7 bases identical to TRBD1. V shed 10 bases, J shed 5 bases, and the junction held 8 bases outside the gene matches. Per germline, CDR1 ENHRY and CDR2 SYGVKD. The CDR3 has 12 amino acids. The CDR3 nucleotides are TGTGCCACCAAGACAGGGACCCACGAGCAGTACTTC. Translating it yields CATKTGTHEQYF.

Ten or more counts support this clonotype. The CDR3 DNA reads as TGTGCCAGCAGCTCGACAGGGCTGACAGGCGAGCAGTACTTC. Encoded protein: CASSSTGLTGEQYF. The chain carries TRBV11-2 and TRBJ2-7, with 7 positions matching TRBD1. This CDR3 has 14 amino acids. CDR1 is SGHAT and CDR2 is FQNNGV in the germline V gene. V was clipped by 4 bases and J by 6 bases; unmatched bases: 9.

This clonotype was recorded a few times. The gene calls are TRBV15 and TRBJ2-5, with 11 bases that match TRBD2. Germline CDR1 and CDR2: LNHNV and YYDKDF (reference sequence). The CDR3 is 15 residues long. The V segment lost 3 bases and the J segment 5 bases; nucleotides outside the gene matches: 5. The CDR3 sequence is CATSSIAGGAETQYF. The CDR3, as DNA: TGTGCCACCAGCAGCATAGCGGGGGGGGCGGAGACCCAGTACTTC.

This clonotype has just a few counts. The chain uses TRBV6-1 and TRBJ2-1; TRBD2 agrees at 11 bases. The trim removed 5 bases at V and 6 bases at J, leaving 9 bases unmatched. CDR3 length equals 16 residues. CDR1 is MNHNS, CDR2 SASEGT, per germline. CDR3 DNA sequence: TGTGCCAGCAGTACACTACTAGCGGGAGCCCCCAATGAGCAGTTCTTC. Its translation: CASSTLLAGAPNEQFF.

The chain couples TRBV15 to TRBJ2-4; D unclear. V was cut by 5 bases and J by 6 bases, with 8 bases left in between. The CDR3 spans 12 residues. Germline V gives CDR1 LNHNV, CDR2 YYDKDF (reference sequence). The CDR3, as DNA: TGTGCCACCAGCGCACGGTCAAACATTCAGTACTTC. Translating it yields CATSARSNIQYF. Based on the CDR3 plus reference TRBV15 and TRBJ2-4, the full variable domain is DAMVIQNPRYQVTQFGKPVTLSCSQTLNHNVMYWYQQKSSQAPKLLFHYYDKDFNNEADTPDNFQSRRPNTSFCFLDIRSPGLGDTAMYLCATSARSNIQYFGAGTRLSVL.

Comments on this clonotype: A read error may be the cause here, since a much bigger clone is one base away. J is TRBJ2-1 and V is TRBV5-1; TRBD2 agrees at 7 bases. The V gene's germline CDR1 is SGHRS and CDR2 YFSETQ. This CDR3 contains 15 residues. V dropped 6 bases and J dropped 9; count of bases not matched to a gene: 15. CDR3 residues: CASTHRGVSGGEQFF. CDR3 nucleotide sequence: TGCGCCAGCACCCATCGGGGGGTATCAGGCGGTGAGCAGTTCTTC.

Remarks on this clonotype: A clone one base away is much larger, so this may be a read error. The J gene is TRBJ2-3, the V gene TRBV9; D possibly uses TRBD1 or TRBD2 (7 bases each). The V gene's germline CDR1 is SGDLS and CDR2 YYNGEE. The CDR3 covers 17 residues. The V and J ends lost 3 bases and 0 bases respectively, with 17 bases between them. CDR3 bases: TGTGCCAGCAGCGCAGGGGAGGGACAGCCTAGCACAGATACGCAGTATTTT. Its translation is CASSAGEGQPSTDTQYF.

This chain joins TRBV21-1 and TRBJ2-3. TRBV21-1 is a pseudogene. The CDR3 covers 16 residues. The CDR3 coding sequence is TGTGCCAGCAGCAAACCTAATGATAGACCCACAGATACGCAGTATTTT. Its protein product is CASSKPNDRPTDTQYF.

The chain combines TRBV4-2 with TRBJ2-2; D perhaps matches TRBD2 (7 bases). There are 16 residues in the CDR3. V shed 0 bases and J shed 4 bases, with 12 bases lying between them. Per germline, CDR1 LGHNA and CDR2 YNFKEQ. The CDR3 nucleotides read TGTGCCAGCAGCCAAGAAGGGGGAGGGGTCACCGGGGAGCTGTTTTTT. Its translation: CASSQEGGGVTGELFF.

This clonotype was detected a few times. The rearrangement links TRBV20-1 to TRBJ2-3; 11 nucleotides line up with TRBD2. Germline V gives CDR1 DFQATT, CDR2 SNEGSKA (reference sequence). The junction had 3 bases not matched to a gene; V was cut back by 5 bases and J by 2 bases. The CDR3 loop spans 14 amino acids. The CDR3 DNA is TGCAGTGCTGCTAGCGGGAGGACCACAGATACGCAGTATTTT. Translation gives CSAASGRTTDTQYF.

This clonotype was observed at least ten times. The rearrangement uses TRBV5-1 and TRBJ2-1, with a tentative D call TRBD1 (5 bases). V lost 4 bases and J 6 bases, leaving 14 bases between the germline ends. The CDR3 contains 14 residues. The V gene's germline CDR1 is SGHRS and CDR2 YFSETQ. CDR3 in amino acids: CASSPGHGLNEQFF. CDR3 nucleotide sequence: TGCGCCAGCAGCCCAGGACACGGCCTCAATGAGCAGTTCTTC.

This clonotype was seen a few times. In nucleotides, the CDR3 is TGCGCCAGCAGCCTCTTCGGACAGGTAGACGAGACCCAGTACTTC. This sequence encodes CASSLFGQVDETQYF. The V and J genes are TRBV4-3 and TRBJ2-5, with 7 nucleotides matching TRBD1. V lost 4 bases and J lost 5; bases outside the gene matches: 10. The CDR3 has 15 amino acids. Germline V gives CDR1 LGHNA, CDR2 YSLEER.

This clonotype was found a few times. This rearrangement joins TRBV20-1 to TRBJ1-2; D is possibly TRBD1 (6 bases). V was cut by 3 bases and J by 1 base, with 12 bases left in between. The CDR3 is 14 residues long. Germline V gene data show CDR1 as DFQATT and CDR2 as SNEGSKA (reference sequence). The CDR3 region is CSASHRGGNYGYTF. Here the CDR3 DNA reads TGCAGTGCTAGCCACAGAGGGGGTAACTATGGCTACACCTTC.

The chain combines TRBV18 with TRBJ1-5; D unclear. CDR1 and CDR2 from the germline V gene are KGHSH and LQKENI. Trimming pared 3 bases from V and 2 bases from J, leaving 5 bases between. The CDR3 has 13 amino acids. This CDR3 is CASSPDRNQPQHF. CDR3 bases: TGTGCCAGCTCACCCGACCGCAATCAGCCCCAGCATTTT.

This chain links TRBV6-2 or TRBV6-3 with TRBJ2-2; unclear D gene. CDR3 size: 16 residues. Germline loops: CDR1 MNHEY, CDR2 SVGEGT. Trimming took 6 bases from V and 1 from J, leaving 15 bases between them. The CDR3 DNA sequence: TGTGCCAGCAGATTAGGGCCCGTGCGGAACACCGGGGAGCTGTTTTTT. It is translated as CASRLGPVRNTGELFF.